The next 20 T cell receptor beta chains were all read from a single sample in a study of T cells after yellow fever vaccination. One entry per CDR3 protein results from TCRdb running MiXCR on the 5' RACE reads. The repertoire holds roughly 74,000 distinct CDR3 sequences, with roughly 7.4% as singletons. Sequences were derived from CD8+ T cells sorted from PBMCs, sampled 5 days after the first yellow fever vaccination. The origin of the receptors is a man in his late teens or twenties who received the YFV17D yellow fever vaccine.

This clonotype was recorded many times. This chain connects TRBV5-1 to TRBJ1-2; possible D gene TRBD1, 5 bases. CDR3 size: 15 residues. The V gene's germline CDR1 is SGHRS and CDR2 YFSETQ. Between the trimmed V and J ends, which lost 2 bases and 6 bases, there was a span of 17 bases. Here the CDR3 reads CASSLAGPTGNGYTF. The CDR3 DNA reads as TGCGCCAGCAGCTTAGCAGGGCCCACGGGGAATGGCTACACCTTC.

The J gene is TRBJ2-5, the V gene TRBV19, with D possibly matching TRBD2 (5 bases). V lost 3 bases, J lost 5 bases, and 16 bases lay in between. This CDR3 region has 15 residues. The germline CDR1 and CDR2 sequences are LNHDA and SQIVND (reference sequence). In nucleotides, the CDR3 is TGTGCCAGTAGTATTTTCGGAGGCCCCGAGGAGACCCAGTACTTC. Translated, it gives CASSIFGGPEETQYF.

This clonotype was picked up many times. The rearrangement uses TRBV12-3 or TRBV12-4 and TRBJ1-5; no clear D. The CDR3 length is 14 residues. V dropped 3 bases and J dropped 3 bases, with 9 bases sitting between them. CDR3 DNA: TGTGCCAGCAGTTTGTGGGGTCCCAATCAGCCCCAGCATTTT. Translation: CASSLWGPNQPQHF.

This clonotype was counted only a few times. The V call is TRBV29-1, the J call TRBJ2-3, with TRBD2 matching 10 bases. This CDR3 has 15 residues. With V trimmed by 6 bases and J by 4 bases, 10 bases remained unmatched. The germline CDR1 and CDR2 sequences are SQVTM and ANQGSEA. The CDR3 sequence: CSVVGLADAPDTQYF. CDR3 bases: TGCAGCGTCGTAGGACTAGCGGACGCACCAGATACGCAGTATTTT.

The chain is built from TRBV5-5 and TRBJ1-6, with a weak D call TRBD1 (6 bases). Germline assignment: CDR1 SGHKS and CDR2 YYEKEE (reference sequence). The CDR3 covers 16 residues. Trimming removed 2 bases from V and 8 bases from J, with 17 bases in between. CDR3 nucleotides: TGTGCCAGCAGCTTAGCATACGACAGGATGGATTCACCCCTCCACTTT. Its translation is CASSLAYDRMDSPLHF.

CDR3 in DNA: TGTGCCAGCAGCCTGGGGACAGGCGGAATCCTCTTGGATACGCAGTATTTT. It yields the protein CASSLGTGGILLDTQYF. The rearrangement joins TRBV4-2 to TRBJ2-3, with TRBD1 identical over 8 bases. Looked up from germline, CDR1 is LGHNA and CDR2 is YNFKEQ. J gave up 6 bases and V 4 bases, and 15 bases lay outside the gene matches. The CDR3 loop spans 17 amino acids.

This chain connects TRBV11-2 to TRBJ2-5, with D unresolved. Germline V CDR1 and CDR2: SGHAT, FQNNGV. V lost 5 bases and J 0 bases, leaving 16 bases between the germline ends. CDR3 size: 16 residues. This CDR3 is CASSREQQTYQETQYF. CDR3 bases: TGTGCCAGCAGCAGGGAACAGCAGACCTACCAAGAGACCCAGTACTTC.

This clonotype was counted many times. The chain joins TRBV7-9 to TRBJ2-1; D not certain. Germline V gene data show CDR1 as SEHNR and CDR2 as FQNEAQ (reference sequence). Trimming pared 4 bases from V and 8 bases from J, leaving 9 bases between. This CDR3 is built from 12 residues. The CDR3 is CASSSGTYEQFF. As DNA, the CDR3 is TGTGCCAGCAGCTCCGGAACCTATGAGCAGTTCTTC.

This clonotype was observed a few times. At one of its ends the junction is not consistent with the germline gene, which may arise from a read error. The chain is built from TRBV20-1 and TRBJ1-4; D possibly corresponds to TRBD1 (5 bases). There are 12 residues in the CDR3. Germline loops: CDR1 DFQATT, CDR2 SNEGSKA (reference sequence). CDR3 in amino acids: CSARGVRGKLFF. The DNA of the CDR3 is TGCAGTGCCAGAGGGGTTAGGGGAAAACTGTTTTTT.

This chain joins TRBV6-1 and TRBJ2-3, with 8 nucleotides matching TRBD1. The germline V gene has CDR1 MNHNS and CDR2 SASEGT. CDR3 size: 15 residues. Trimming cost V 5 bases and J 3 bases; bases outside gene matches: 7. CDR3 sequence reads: CASSPTTGVTDTQYF. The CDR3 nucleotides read TGTGCCAGCAGTCCGACGACAGGGGTTACAGATACGCAGTATTTT.

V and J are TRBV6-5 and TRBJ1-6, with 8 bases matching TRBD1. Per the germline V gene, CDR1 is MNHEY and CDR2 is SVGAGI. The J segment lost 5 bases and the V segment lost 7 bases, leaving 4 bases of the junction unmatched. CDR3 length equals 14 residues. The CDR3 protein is CASTRGPDNSPLHF. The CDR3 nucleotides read TGTGCCAGCACCAGGGGGCCCGATAATTCACCCCTCCACTTT.

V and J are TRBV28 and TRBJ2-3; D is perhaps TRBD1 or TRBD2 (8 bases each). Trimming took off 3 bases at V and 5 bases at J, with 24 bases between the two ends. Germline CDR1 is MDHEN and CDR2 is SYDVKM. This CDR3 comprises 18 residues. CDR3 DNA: TGTGCCAGCAGTTTTCCGCAGGGGGCGGGGGGCCAGGAAGATACGCAGTATTTT. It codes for CASSFPQGAGGQEDTQYF.

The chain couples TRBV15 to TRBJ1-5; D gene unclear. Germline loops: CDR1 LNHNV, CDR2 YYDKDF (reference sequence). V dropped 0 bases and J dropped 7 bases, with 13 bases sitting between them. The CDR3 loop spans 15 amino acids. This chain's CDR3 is CATSRDQGYGQPQHF. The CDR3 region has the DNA TGTGCCACCAGCAGAGATCAAGGGTACGGACAGCCCCAGCATTTT.

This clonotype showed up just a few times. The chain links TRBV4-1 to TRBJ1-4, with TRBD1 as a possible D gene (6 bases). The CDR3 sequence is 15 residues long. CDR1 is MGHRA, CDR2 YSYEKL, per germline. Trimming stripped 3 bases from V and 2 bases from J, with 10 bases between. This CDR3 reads CASSQQGFTNEKLFF. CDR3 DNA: TGCGCCAGCAGCCAGCAGGGGTTCACTAATGAAAAACTGTTTTTT.

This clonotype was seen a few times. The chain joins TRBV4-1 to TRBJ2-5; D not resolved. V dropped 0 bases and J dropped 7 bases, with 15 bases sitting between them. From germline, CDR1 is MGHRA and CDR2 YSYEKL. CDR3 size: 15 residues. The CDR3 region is CASSQDDDGWGTQYF. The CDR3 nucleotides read TGCGCCAGCAGCCAAGATGACGACGGTTGGGGGACCCAGTACTTC.

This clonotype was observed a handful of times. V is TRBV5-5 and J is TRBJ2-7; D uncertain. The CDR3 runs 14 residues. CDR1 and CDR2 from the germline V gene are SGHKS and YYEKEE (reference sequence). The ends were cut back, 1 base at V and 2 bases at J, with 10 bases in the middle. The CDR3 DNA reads TGTGCCAGCAGCTTGACACAGCGAGCCTACGAGCAGTACTTC. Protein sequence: CASSLTQRAYEQYF.

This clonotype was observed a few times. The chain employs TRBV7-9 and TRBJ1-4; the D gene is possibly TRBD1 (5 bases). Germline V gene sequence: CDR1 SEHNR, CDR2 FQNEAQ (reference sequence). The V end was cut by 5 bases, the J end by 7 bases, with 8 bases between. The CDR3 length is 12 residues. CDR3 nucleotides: TGTGCCAGCAGCCCGGGGGGTGAAAAACTGTTTTTT. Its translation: CASSPGGEKLFF.

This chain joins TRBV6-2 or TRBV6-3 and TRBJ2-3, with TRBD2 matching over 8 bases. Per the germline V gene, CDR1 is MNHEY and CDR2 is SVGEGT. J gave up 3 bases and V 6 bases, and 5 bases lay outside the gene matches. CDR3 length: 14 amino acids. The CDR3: CASSPRLATDTQYF. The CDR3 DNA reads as TGTGCCAGCAGCCCCAGACTAGCGACAGATACGCAGTATTTT.

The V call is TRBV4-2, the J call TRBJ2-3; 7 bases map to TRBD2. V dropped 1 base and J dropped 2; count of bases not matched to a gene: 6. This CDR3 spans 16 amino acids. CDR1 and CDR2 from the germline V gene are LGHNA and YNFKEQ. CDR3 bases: TGTGCCAGCAGCCAAGTTGGGAGCGGGGACACAGATACGCAGTATTTT. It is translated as CASSQVGSGDTDTQYF.

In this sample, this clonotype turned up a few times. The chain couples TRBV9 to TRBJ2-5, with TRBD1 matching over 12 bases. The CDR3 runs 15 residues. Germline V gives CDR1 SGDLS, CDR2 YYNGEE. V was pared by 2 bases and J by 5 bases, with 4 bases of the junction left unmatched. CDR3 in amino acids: CASSVGTGGLETQYF. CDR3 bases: TGTGCCAGCAGCGTTGGGACAGGGGGCCTCGAGACCCAGTACTTC.